The rows below give T cell receptor beta chains drawn from one sample of a study of CD8 T cells in ankylosing spondylitis. TCRdb re-derived calls from the 5' RACE reads in MiXCR, one entry per CDR3 protein. The table lists 300,000 to 400,000 distinct CDR3 sequences, 20% to 25% of them singletons. The sequenced sample consisted of blood, either unsorted or a sorted T cell fraction (not recorded which). The receptors shown here come from a male donor with ankylosing spondylitis or in good health (not recorded which). The CDR3 runs from the conserved cysteine through the conserved F or W. The D gene is left open where the match is weak. Not all rows give a size; the values are once, few, many and, for expanded clones, a class.

J gene: TRBJ2-2; clone size: once; D gene: TRBD1; V gene: TRBV20-1; CDR3 DNA: TGCCGTTACCGACAGGGCTCGAACACCGGGGAGCTGTTTTTT; CDR3 protein: CRYRQGSNTGELFF
J gene: TRBJ2-2; clone size: -; D gene: -; V gene: TRBV29-1; CDR3 DNA: TGCAGCGGCCGGACGGGACAAGCTTCTACCGGGGAGCTGTTTTTT; CDR3 protein: CSGRTGQASTGELFF
J gene: TRBJ2-2; clone size: -; D gene: -; V gene: TRBV19; CDR3 DNA: TGTGCAAGTAACCCCGGGTTAGGCCCCGGGGAGCTGTTTTTT; CDR3 protein: CASNPGLGPGELFF
J gene: TRBJ2-1; clone size: -; D gene: TRBD2; V gene: TRBV27; CDR3 DNA: TGTGCCAGCCACGACACGGGGGGGGTCAATGAGCAGTTCTTC; CDR3 protein: CASHDTGGVNEQFF
J gene: TRBJ1-1; clone size: few; D gene: -; V gene: TRBV10-3; CDR3 DNA: TGTGCCATCAGTGCCTGGGCTACGGGAGCTTTCTTT; CDR3 protein: CAISAWATGAFF
J gene: TRBJ2-5; clone size: -; D gene: -; V gene: TRBV9; CDR3 DNA: TGTGCCAGCAGCGTATGGGGGGACAGCGGTGAAACCCAGTACTTC; CDR3 protein: CASSVWGDSGETQYF
J gene: TRBJ2-5; clone size: few; D gene: -; V gene: TRBV12-3/TRBV12-4; CDR3 DNA: TGTGCCAGCAGTTTAATTGGAGGGGAGACCCAGTACTTC; CDR3 protein: CASSLIGGETQYF
J gene: TRBJ2-7; clone size: -; D gene: TRBD1; V gene: TRBV5-1; CDR3 DNA: TGCGCCAGGACAAGACAGGGGAGCTCCTACGAGCAGTACTTC; CDR3 protein: CARTRQGSSYEQYF
J gene: TRBJ2-7; clone size: once; D gene: -; V gene: TRBV21-1; CDR3 DNA: TGTGCCAGCAGCAAATCCCAAATCCCAGGGGCTCGCTACGAGCAGTACTTC; CDR3 protein: CASSKSQIPGARYEQYF
J gene: TRBJ1-1; clone size: -; D gene: -; V gene: TRBV29-1; CDR3 DNA: TGCAGCGTTTTTGGCCTACCGGGGGTGGGGAACACTGAAGCTTTCTTT; CDR3 protein: CSVFGLPGVGNTEAFF
J gene: TRBJ1-2; clone size: -; D gene: -; V gene: TRBV29-1; CDR3 DNA: TGCAGCGTTGAAGGTCCTAACTATGGCTACACCTTC; CDR3 protein: CSVEGPNYGYTF
J gene: TRBJ2-1; clone size: -; D gene: -; V gene: TRBV20-1; CDR3 DNA: TGCAGTGCTACCAGCCCATTCCGGGGAAGCTCCTACAATGAGCAGTTCTTC; CDR3 protein: CSATSPFRGSSYNEQFF
J gene: TRBJ2-2; clone size: -; D gene: -; V gene: TRBV13; CDR3 DNA: TGTGCCAGCAGCTTAGGGGAAGAGCTGTTTTTT; CDR3 protein: CASSLGEELFF
J gene: TRBJ1-2; clone size: few; D gene: TRBD1; V gene: TRBV12-3/TRBV12-4; CDR3 DNA: TGTGCCAGCAGAAAACGGGACAGCTATGGCTACACCTTC; CDR3 protein: CASRKRDSYGYTF
J gene: TRBJ1-5; clone size: many; D gene: -; V gene: TRBV12-3/TRBV12-4; CDR3 DNA: TGTGCCAGCAGTTTAGGAGGGGGTGGCAATCAGCCCCAGCATTTT; CDR3 protein: CASSLGGGGNQPQHF
J gene: TRBJ2-1; clone size: -; D gene: -; V gene: TRBV9; CDR3 DNA: TGTGCCAGCAGCTTCGGGGTTCCCGGTGAGCAGTTCTTC; CDR3 protein: CASSFGVPGEQFF
J gene: TRBJ1-1; clone size: -; D gene: -; V gene: TRBV25-1; CDR3 DNA: TGTGCCAGCAGTGAATTTGGGGACACTGAAGCTTTCTTT; CDR3 protein: CASSEFGDTEAFF
J gene: TRBJ2-7; clone size: -; D gene: TRBD1; V gene: TRBV5-1; CDR3 DNA: TGCGCCAGCAGGCCCGGACAGGGGGCCCACGAGCAGTACTTC; CDR3 protein: CASRPGQGAHEQYF
J gene: TRBJ2-7; clone size: few; D gene: TRBD1; V gene: TRBV29-1; CDR3 DNA: TGCAGCGTTACTGACAGGGGGCAGTACGAGCAGTACTTC; CDR3 protein: CSVTDRGQYEQYF
J gene: TRBJ2-6; clone size: -; D gene: -; V gene: TRBV5-6; CDR3 DNA: TGTGCCAGCAGCCCAGGACGGGGACCTTACGTCCTGACTTTC; CDR3 protein: CASSPGRGPYVLTF
J gene: TRBJ2-7; clone size: -; D gene: -; V gene: TRBV4-1; CDR3 DNA: TGCGCCAGCAGCCCACCGGGTGGGGCAGACCTTCCCTACGAGCAGTACTTC; CDR3 protein: CASSPPGGADLPYEQYF
J gene: TRBJ2-1; clone size: many; D gene: -; V gene: TRBV12-3/TRBV12-4; CDR3 DNA: TGTGCCAGCAGTTTAGTAGGGGGGCTATACAATGAGCAGTTCTTC; CDR3 protein: CASSLVGGLYNEQFF
J gene: TRBJ2-7; clone size: few; D gene: TRBD1; V gene: TRBV5-5; CDR3 DNA: TGTGCCAGCAGCCGAACAGGGGTAAGCCCCTACGAGCAGTACTTC; CDR3 protein: CASSRTGVSPYEQYF
J gene: TRBJ2-3; clone size: -; D gene: TRBD2; V gene: TRBV11-1; CDR3 DNA: TGTGCCAGCAGCATCGGACTAGCGGGGGGTACGCAGTATTTT; CDR3 protein: CASSIGLAGGTQYF
J gene: TRBJ2-5; clone size: few; D gene: -; V gene: TRBV12-3/TRBV12-4; CDR3 DNA: TGTGCCAGCAGCCTGGGGGGTGTATCGGAGACCCAGTACTTC; CDR3 protein: CASSLGGVSETQYF
J gene: TRBJ2-3; clone size: few; D gene: -; V gene: TRBV11-2; CDR3 DNA: TGTGCCAGCAGCTTAGTGGGGACTCCAATCACAGATACGCAGTATTTT; CDR3 protein: CASSLVGTPITDTQYF
J gene: TRBJ2-3; clone size: -; D gene: TRBD2; V gene: TRBV11-2; CDR3 DNA: TGTGCCAGCAGCTCCTGGACTAGCGGGGGGCCAACTAGCACAGATACGCAGTATTTT; CDR3 protein: CASSSWTSGGPTSTDTQYF
J gene: TRBJ2-4; clone size: -; D gene: -; V gene: TRBV5-1; CDR3 DNA: TGCGCCAGCAGGGGAGGGGGGACAGACAAAAACATTCAGTACTTC; CDR3 protein: CASRGGGTDKNIQYF
J gene: TRBJ2-7; clone size: -; D gene: -; V gene: TRBV20-1; CDR3 DNA: TGCAGTGCTAGCTTGGCGACTTCCAGCTCCTACGAGCAGTACTTC; CDR3 protein: CSASLATSSSYEQYF
J gene: TRBJ2-2; clone size: few; D gene: -; V gene: TRBV11-2; CDR3 DNA: TGTGCCAGCAGCTACCGGGCCCGAGAGGTCACCGGGGAGCTGTTTTTT; CDR3 protein: CASSYRAREVTGELFF
J gene: TRBJ2-5; clone size: -; D gene: -; V gene: TRBV12-3/TRBV12-4; CDR3 DNA: TGTGCCAGCAGTTTGCCAGGGAGCATGGAGACCCAGTACTTC; CDR3 protein: CASSLPGSMETQYF
J gene: TRBJ2-7; clone size: -; D gene: TRBD2; V gene: TRBV12-3/TRBV12-4; CDR3 DNA: TGTGCCAGCTCCATGCCGGGGGGGTCCGCCTACGAGCAGTACTTC; CDR3 protein: CASSMPGGSAYEQYF
J gene: TRBJ2-3; clone size: few; D gene: -; V gene: TRBV29-1; CDR3 DNA: TGCAGCGTTGCCCAGGCGAACACAGATACGCAGTATTTT; CDR3 protein: CSVAQANTDTQYF
J gene: TRBJ2-3; clone size: few; D gene: -; V gene: TRBV4-1; CDR3 DNA: TGCGCCAGCAGCCAAGAAACAGATACGCAGTATTTT; CDR3 protein: CASSQETDTQYF
J gene: TRBJ1-2; clone size: few; D gene: -; V gene: TRBV12-3/TRBV12-4; CDR3 DNA: TGTGCCAGCAGTTTCGAGAGGCCCGGGGGCTACACCTTC; CDR3 protein: CASSFERPGGYTF
J gene: TRBJ1-2; clone size: -; D gene: -; V gene: TRBV7-9; CDR3 DNA: TGTGCCAGCAGCTTAGCTTTGGACAGAAATAACTATGGCTACACCTTC; CDR3 protein: CASSLALDRNNYGYTF
J gene: TRBJ2-1; clone size: -; D gene: -; V gene: TRBV28; CDR3 DNA: TGTGCCAGCAGTTCGCCCAGGGTGAGCGGGCGCTGGATCTCTAATGAGCAGTTCTTC; CDR3 protein: CASSSPRVSGRWISNEQFF
J gene: TRBJ2-7; clone size: many; D gene: -; V gene: TRBV29-1; CDR3 DNA: TGCAGCGTTGAAGAAGACAGCTCCTACGAGCAGTACTTC; CDR3 protein: CSVEEDSSYEQYF
J gene: TRBJ2-3; clone size: -; D gene: TRBD1; V gene: TRBV7-9; CDR3 DNA: TGTGCCAGCAGCTCGCAGACAGGGTTTGCTAGCACAGATACGCAGTATTTT; CDR3 protein: CASSSQTGFASTDTQYF
J gene: TRBJ2-7; clone size: -; D gene: -; V gene: TRBV7-9; CDR3 DNA: TGTGCCAGCAGCCCAGACTCGGGGACCCGTACCTACGAGCAGTACTTC; CDR3 protein: CASSPDSGTRTYEQYF
J gene: TRBJ2-1; clone size: few; D gene: TRBD2; V gene: TRBV6-2/TRBV6-3; CDR3 DNA: TGTGCCAGCAGGCAAGCGGGGGTTGGTCAAGGGGGAGAGCAGTTCTTC; CDR3 protein: CASRQAGVGQGGEQFF
J gene: TRBJ2-2; clone size: -; D gene: -; V gene: TRBV28; CDR3 DNA: TGTGCCAGCAGTTTCCGGGGGAGTAACACCGGGGAGCTGTTTTTT; CDR3 protein: CASSFRGSNTGELFF
J gene: TRBJ2-1; clone size: -; D gene: -; V gene: TRBV7-3; CDR3 DNA: TGTGCCAGCAGCTTAACGGGATATAGGGATGAGCAGTTCTTC; CDR3 protein: CASSLTGYRDEQFF
J gene: TRBJ2-7; clone size: few; D gene: -; V gene: TRBV7-2; CDR3 DNA: TGTGCCAGCAGGCCCCCATCTGAGGAGCAGTACTTC; CDR3 protein: CASRPPSEEQYF
J gene: TRBJ2-5; clone size: -; D gene: -; V gene: TRBV30; CDR3 DNA: TGTGCCTGGCAGGGGTATGGAGAGACCCAGTACTTC; CDR3 protein: CAWQGYGETQYF
J gene: TRBJ1-3; clone size: few; D gene: -; V gene: TRBV20-1; CDR3 DNA: TGCAGTGCTAGGGAGGTTTCAGGAAACACCATATATTTT; CDR3 protein: CSAREVSGNTIYF
J gene: TRBJ2-1; clone size: few; D gene: -; V gene: TRBV29-1; CDR3 DNA: TGCAGCGTTGGGGGGGGCGGGGGTCTCTCCTACAATGAGCAGTTCTTC; CDR3 protein: CSVGGGGGLSYNEQFF
J gene: TRBJ2-7; clone size: -; D gene: TRBD1; V gene: TRBV10-3; CDR3 DNA: TGTGCCATCAGTGGGGGACAGGTAACTAGCTCCTACGAGCAGTACTTC; CDR3 protein: CAISGGQVTSSYEQYF
J gene: TRBJ2-5; clone size: -; D gene: TRBD1; V gene: TRBV14; CDR3 DNA: TGTGCCAGCAGCCAGAGACAGGGGTTGGAGACCCAGTACTTC; CDR3 protein: CASSQRQGLETQYF
J gene: TRBJ1-2; clone size: few; D gene: -; V gene: TRBV2; CDR3 DNA: TGTGCCAGCAGTGCGGGGCCGGCTAACTATGGCTACACCTTC; CDR3 protein: CASSAGPANYGYTF